One and the same sample provided the 27 T cell receptor beta chains below, sequenced in a study of blood T cells in healthy people across ages. The second PCR ran about 6 to 12 cycles with a sample-barcoded 5' primer and J-beta primers. Each CDR3 protein gets one entry after TCRdb re-called the 5' RACE reads with MiXCR. The sample has roughly 1,500,000 distinct CDR3 sequences, 34% seen once. Source material: blood. The receptors were gathered from a woman aged 25 to 45 in good health.

In its sample, this clonotype was seen many times. A read error may account for a junction end that differs from germline. The chain recombines TRBV20-1 with TRBJ2-1, with TRBD2 identical over 8 bases. Germline lookup yields CDR1 DFQATT and CDR2 SNEGSKA (reference sequence). This CDR3 spans 18 amino acids. The CDR3 nucleotides read TGCAGTGCGAGAGGTCGAGCGGGAGAGTTTAGCTCCTACAATGAGCAGTTCTTC. Its protein is CSARGRAGEFSSYNEQFF.

CDR3 residues: CASSLGSLARYNEQFF. The CDR3 DNA reads as TGCGCCAGCAGCTTGGGCTCTCTAGCACGCTACAATGAGCAGTTCTTC. The chain employs TRBV5-1 and TRBJ2-1, with a tentative D call TRBD2 (5 bases). This CDR3 region has 16 residues. Germline V CDR1 and CDR2: SGHRS, YFSETQ. Trimming took off 0 bases at V and 3 bases at J, with 13 bases between the two ends.

In its sample, this clonotype was seen once. Mismatch with germline at one junction end may stem from a read error. V and J are TRBV5-6 and TRBJ2-5, with D perhaps TRBD1 (6 bases). This CDR3 is 13 amino acids long. Looked up from germline, CDR1 is SGHDT and CDR2 is YYEEEE. The CDR3: CVSSAGDGETQYF. CDR3 sequence (DNA): TGTGTCAGCAGCGCAGGGGATGGGGAGACCCAGTACTTC.

V gene TRBV5-1 combines with J gene TRBJ1-2, with D hard to call. This CDR3 region has 14 residues. Trimming removed 0 bases from V and 6 bases from J, with 12 bases in between. Germline V gene lookup returns CDR1 SGHRS and CDR2 YFSETQ. CDR3 protein: CASSLAATGNGYTF. CDR3 in DNA: TGCGCCAGCAGCTTGGCCGCGACGGGAAATGGCTACACCTTC.

This clonotype was counted once. A much larger clone lies one base from this, so it may be a read error. The chain employs TRBV15 and TRBJ1-5, with a possible D match to TRBD1 (6 bases). Germline V lookup: CDR1 LNHNV, CDR2 YYDKDF (reference sequence). This CDR3 spans 14 amino acids. Trimming cost V 2 bases and J 4 bases, with 9 bases left between them. The CDR3 protein is CATSRNRGNQPQHF. The CDR3, as DNA: TGTGCCACCAGCAGAAATAGGGGGAATCAGCCCCAGCATTTT.

In its sample, this clonotype was seen a few times. V and J are TRBV14 and TRBJ2-1; TRBD1 aligns across 7 bases. Germline V gives CDR1 SGHDN, CDR2 FVKESK. With 0 bases clipped from V and 8 bases from J, the junction kept 13 bases outside the gene matches. The CDR3 is 17 amino acids. This CDR3 is CASSQDSWTRDRDEQFF. CDR3 sequence (DNA): TGTGCCAGCAGCCAAGATTCGTGGACTCGAGACAGGGATGAGCAGTTCTTC.

In this sample, this clonotype turned up a few times. This rearrangement joins TRBV24-1 to TRBJ1-2; D is ambiguous. The CDR3 spans 13 residues. CDR1 and CDR2 (germline): KGHDR, SFDVKD. The V end was cut by 2 bases, the J end by 6 bases, with 9 bases between. The CDR3 loop is CATSDYDFDGYTF. CDR3 nucleotides: TGTGCCACCAGTGATTACGACTTCGATGGCTACACCTTC.

This clonotype was counted between two and nine times. The J gene is TRBJ1-2, the V gene TRBV6-2 or TRBV6-3; D might be TRBD1 (5 bases). Trimming pared 7 bases from V and 8 bases from J, leaving 11 bases between. Germline lookup yields CDR1 MNHEY and CDR2 SVGEGT. The CDR3 sequence is 11 residues long. The CDR3 DNA is TGTGCCAGCACCTCGGGGCCAGGCTACACCTTC. Its translation is CASTSGPGYTF.

Written as DNA, the CDR3 is TGTGCCAGGCGTCTCAATTCACCCCTCCACTTT. Protein: CARRLNSPLHF. The chain recombines TRBV6-4 with TRBJ1-6, with unresolved D. CDR1 MRHNA and CDR2 SNTAGT come from the germline V gene. The V end lost 9 bases, the J end lost 7 bases, and 7 bases lay between the germline ends. The CDR3 runs to 11 residues.

The chain joins TRBV11-3 to TRBJ2-7; D perhaps matches TRBD1 (5 bases). V lost 2 bases, J lost 6 bases, and 17 bases lay in between. The CDR3 totals 15 residues. CDR1 SGHNT and CDR2 YENEEA come from the germline V gene. Here the CDR3 reads CASSLNVGDILEQYF. The CDR3 coding sequence is TGTGCCAGCAGCTTAAACGTAGGGGATATTCTCGAGCAGTACTTC.

The sample holds a few counts of this clonotype. This chain uses TRBV30 with TRBJ2-7; D unclear. The V end was cut by 3 bases, the J end by 2 bases, with 23 bases between. Per germline, CDR1 GTSNPN and CDR2 SVGIG (reference sequence). The CDR3 extends over 17 amino acids. DNA for the CDR3: TGTGCCTGGAGAAGCTTCACGGGCCCCAGATTGACCTACGAGCAGTACTTC. Translated, it gives CAWRSFTGPRLTYEQYF.

The CDR3 DNA is TGTGCCAGCAGCGCAGGAAAAGGGGGGTGGTCGAAGGAGCAGTACTTC. Encoded protein: CASSAGKGGWSKEQYF. The chain is built from TRBV9 and TRBJ2-7; D is perhaps TRBD1 or TRBD2 (6 bases each). V dropped 3 bases and J dropped 7 bases, with 23 bases sitting between them. CDR1 and CDR2 (germline): SGDLS, YYNGEE. The CDR3 is made up of 16 amino acids.

The chain is built from TRBV7-2 and TRBJ2-1; D perhaps matches TRBD2 (5 bases). The CDR3 has 12 amino acids. V was pared by 5 bases and J by 8 bases, with 10 bases between. The V gene's germline CDR1 is SGHTA and CDR2 FQGNSA. CDR3 amino acids: CASSRPSYEQFF. In nucleotides, the CDR3 is TGTGCCAGCAGCCGCCCTAGCTATGAGCAGTTCTTC.

Ten or more counts support this clonotype. The CDR3 coding sequence is TGCAGTGCTTTAGGACAGGGCGCAGATACGCAGTATTTT. Amino acids: CSALGQGADTQYF. The chain employs TRBV20-1 and TRBJ2-3; TRBD1 aligns across 8 bases. The J segment lost 4 bases and the V segment lost 5 bases, leaving 5 bases of the junction unmatched. The CDR3 runs to 13 residues. Germline-derived CDR1 and CDR2 are DFQATT and SNEGSKA (reference sequence).

The V and J genes are TRBV19 and TRBJ2-1; TRBD2 matches at 7 bases. The trim removed 10 bases at V and 11 bases at J, leaving 14 bases unmatched. The CDR3 totals 13 residues. Germline values: CDR1 LNHDA, CDR2 SQIVND (reference sequence). CDR3 bases: TGTGCCACCGCGAGTATATCAGCGGGACAGCAGTTCTTC. Residues: CATASISAGQQFF.

The gene calls are TRBV20-1 and TRBJ1-4; unclear D gene. The V and J ends lost 2 bases and 0 bases respectively, with 13 bases between them. Germline CDR1 reads DFQATT; CDR2 reads SNEGSKA (reference sequence). This CDR3 region has 16 residues. CDR3: CSARSPLGATNEKLFF. The CDR3 coding sequence is TGCAGTGCTAGATCCCCGTTAGGTGCAACTAATGAAAAACTGTTTTTT.

This clonotype occurred a few times. This chain connects TRBV6-5 to TRBJ2-3; D gene uncertain. The CDR3 extends over 15 amino acids. The germline V and J ends were trimmed by 2 bases and 2 bases, with 11 bases remaining between them. Germline CDR1 reads MNHEY; CDR2 reads SVGAGI. As DNA, the CDR3 is TGTGCCAGCAGTTACAGGGCCTCACCCACAGATACGCAGTATTTT. It encodes CASSYRASPTDTQYF.

CDR3 protein: CASSRGGWTDTNYGYTF. DNA for the CDR3: TGTGCCAGCAGCCGAGGGGGTTGGACAGACACTAACTATGGCTACACCTTC. The V and J genes are TRBV28 and TRBJ1-2, with D maybe TRBD1 (6 bases). Per the germline V gene, CDR1 is MDHEN and CDR2 is SYDVKM. Trimming left V 6 bases short and J 0 bases short, with 20 bases between. This CDR3 region has 17 residues.

The chain couples TRBV12-3 or TRBV12-4 to TRBJ2-7; TRBD2 matches 7 bases. The CDR3 spans 15 residues. After removal of 5 bases from V and 7 bases from J, the junction contained 14 bases not matched to a gene. The DNA of the CDR3 is TGTGCCAGCAGTCCCGGGGGGTCAGGGCGTCAAGAGCAGTACTTC. This sequence encodes CASSPGGSGRQEQYF.

The rearrangement uses TRBV4-1 and TRBJ2-7; no firm D call. The CDR3 is 13 residues long. With 0 bases removed from V and 6 bases from J, the gap between germline ends came to 9 bases. CDR1 is MGHRA, CDR2 YSYEKL, per germline. In nucleotides, the CDR3 is TGCGCCAGCAGCCAAGATACAAGGTCCGAGCAGTACTTC. This sequence encodes CASSQDTRSEQYF.

With regard to this clonotype: The junction differs from germline at one of its ends, possibly a read error. This chain connects TRBV4-2 to TRBJ2-1; D is ambiguous. TRBJ2-7 explains the end of the DNA better; the J call may be wrong. Germline V gene lookup returns CDR1 LGHNA and CDR2 YNFKEQ. The CDR3 spans 15 residues. CDR3 residues: CTSSQEYTSYNEQYF. CDR3 DNA: TGTACCAGCAGCCAAGAGTACACCTCCTACAATGAGCAGTACTTC.

There are many counts of this clonotype. V usage is TRBV5-5 and J usage is TRBJ2-7; TRBD1 aligns across 7 bases. This CDR3 comprises 14 residues. Unmatched junction bases numbered 4, after V lost 3 bases and J lost 1 base. Per germline, CDR1 SGHKS and CDR2 YYEKEE (reference sequence). Written as DNA, the CDR3 is TGTGCCAGCAGCTACGGGACAGCTTCCTACGAGCAGTACTTC. Residues: CASSYGTASYEQYF.

The sample holds one count of this clonotype. This chain connects TRBV29-1 to TRBJ1-1; TRBD1 aligns across 9 bases. The J segment lost 1 base and the V segment lost 7 bases, leaving 10 bases of the junction unmatched. The CDR3 has 15 amino acids. Germline-derived CDR1 and CDR2 are SQVTM and ANQGSEA. CDR3 nucleotides: TGCAGCGCCCAACAGGGGGCTTTGGGGAACACTGAAGCTTTCTTT. As protein: CSAQQGALGNTEAFF.

The chain couples TRBV12-3 or TRBV12-4 to TRBJ1-2, with D possibly being TRBD1 (6 bases). V dropped 3 bases and J dropped 6 bases, with 14 bases sitting between them. The length of the CDR3 is 14 residues. The chain's CDR3 is CASSLNVKGDGYTF. Written as DNA, the CDR3 is TGTGCCAGCAGTTTGAACGTGAAGGGGGATGGCTACACCTTC.

The chain recombines TRBV9 with TRBJ2-3; 8 bases map to TRBD1. This CDR3 is 15 amino acids long. Germline CDR1 SGDLS, CDR2 YYNGEE. The V gene end was trimmed by 2 bases and the J gene end by 6 bases; junction bases not matched to a gene: 8. CDR3 residues: CASSVTGEPPDTQYF. CDR3 sequence (DNA): TGTGCCAGCAGCGTGACAGGGGAGCCTCCGGATACGCAGTATTTT.

Notes on this clonotype: Germline and junction disagree at one end, which may indicate a read error. The rearrangement uses TRBV6-2 or TRBV6-3 and TRBJ2-3; TRBD1 is a possible D gene (5 bases). This CDR3 contains 15 residues. Germline CDR1 and CDR2: MNHEY and SVGEGT. The CDR3 sequence: CASSYSHGSTGTQYF. The CDR3 DNA sequence: TGTGCCAGCAGTTACTCGCACGGAAGCACAGGTACGCAGTATTTT.

This clonotype was picked up one time. Since a much larger clone is just one base distant, this may be a read error. This chain uses TRBV29-1 with TRBJ2-7; D unresolved. The ends were cut back, 3 bases at V and 3 bases at J, with 12 bases in the middle. Germline CDR1 SQVTM, CDR2 ANQGSEA. CDR3 size: 13 residues. The CDR3 loop is CSVDRRSGYEQYF. The CDR3 region has the DNA TGCAGCGTTGATCGGAGATCCGGCTACGAGCAGTACTTC.